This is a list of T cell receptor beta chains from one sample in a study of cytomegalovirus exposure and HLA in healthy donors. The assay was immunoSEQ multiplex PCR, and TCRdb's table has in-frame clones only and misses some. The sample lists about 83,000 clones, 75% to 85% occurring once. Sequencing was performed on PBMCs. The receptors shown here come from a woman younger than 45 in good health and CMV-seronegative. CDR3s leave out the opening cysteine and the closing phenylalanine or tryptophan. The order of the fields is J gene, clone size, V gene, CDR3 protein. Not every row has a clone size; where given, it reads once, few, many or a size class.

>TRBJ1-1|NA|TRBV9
ASSVTQGTEAF
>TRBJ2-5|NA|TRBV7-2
ASSLAGTSGETQY
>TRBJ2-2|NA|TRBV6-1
ASSATSPGELF
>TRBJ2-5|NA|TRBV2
ASSEEGEETQY
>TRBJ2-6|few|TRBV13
ASSTLKQGAGGANVLT
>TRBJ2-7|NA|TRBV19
ASSRGLAGPSYEQY
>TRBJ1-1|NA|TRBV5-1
ASSPQGAGTEAF
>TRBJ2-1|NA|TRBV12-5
ASGGTSGRYEQF
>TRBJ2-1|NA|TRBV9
ASSPTSVEGNEQF
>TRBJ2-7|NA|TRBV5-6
ASSLAGVYEQY
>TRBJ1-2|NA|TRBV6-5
ASGDGRGYT
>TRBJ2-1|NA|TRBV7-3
ASSRDRDGEQF
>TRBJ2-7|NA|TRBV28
ANKGGGTLN
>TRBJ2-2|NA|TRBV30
AWSLNTGELF
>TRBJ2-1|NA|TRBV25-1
ASSELGTSGIVNEQF
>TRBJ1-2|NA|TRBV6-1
ASSPSGGAGYGYT
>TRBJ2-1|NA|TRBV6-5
ASSYSTTGLDEQF
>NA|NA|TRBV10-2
ASSGARFTYEQY
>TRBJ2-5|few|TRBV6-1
ASSGRLAGEETQY
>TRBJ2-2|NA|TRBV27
ASSFQQGPGELF
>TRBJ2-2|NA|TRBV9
ASSVASFSSGRIVGELF
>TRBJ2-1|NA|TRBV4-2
ASSHGLAGGFNEQF
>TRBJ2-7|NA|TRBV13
ASSRRQGADEQY
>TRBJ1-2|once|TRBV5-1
ASTTGANNYGYT
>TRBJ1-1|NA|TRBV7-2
ASSLPINTEAF
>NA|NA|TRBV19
ASSPYGGGHEQY
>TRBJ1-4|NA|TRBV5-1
ASGRGGRNEKLF
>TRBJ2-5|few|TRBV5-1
ASSLGQVAETQY
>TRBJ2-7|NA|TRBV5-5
ASSLGGTSGMSAYEQY
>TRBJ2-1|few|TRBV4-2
ASSQEGAGGGNEQF
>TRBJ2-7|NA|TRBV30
AWSGGTSGQHSYEQY
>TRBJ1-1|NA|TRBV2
ASSVVLMNTEAF
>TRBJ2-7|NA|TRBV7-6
ASSFLADLPTEQY
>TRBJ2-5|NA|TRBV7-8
ASSSLEETQY
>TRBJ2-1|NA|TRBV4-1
ASSQSGNRNEQF
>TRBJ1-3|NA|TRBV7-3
ASSSGGGHGGNTIY
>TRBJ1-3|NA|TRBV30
AWRGVHSGVSGNTIY
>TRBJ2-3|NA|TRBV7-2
ASSLPGWYTDTQY
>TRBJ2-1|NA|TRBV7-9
ASSYPTGGLENEQF
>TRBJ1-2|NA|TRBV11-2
ASSMDMGFYGYT
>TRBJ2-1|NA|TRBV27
ASSPLRTGGPTYNEQF
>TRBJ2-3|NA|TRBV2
ASSEARASLRTDTQY
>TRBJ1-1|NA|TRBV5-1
ASSARDRGRTPNTEAF
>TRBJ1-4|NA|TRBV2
ASSRQQGAGGKLF
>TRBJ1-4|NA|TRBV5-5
ASSSLQGDNEKLF
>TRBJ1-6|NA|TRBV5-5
ASSSGGSSPLH
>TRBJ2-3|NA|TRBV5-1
ASSLREELADTQY
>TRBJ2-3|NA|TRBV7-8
ASSLRFANPSTTDTQY
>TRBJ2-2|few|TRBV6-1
ASSLQGAITGELF
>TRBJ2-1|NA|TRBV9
ASSPRQGANEQF
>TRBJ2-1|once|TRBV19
ASSTERGAYNEQF
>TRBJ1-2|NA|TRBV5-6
ASSLTDRGLGYT